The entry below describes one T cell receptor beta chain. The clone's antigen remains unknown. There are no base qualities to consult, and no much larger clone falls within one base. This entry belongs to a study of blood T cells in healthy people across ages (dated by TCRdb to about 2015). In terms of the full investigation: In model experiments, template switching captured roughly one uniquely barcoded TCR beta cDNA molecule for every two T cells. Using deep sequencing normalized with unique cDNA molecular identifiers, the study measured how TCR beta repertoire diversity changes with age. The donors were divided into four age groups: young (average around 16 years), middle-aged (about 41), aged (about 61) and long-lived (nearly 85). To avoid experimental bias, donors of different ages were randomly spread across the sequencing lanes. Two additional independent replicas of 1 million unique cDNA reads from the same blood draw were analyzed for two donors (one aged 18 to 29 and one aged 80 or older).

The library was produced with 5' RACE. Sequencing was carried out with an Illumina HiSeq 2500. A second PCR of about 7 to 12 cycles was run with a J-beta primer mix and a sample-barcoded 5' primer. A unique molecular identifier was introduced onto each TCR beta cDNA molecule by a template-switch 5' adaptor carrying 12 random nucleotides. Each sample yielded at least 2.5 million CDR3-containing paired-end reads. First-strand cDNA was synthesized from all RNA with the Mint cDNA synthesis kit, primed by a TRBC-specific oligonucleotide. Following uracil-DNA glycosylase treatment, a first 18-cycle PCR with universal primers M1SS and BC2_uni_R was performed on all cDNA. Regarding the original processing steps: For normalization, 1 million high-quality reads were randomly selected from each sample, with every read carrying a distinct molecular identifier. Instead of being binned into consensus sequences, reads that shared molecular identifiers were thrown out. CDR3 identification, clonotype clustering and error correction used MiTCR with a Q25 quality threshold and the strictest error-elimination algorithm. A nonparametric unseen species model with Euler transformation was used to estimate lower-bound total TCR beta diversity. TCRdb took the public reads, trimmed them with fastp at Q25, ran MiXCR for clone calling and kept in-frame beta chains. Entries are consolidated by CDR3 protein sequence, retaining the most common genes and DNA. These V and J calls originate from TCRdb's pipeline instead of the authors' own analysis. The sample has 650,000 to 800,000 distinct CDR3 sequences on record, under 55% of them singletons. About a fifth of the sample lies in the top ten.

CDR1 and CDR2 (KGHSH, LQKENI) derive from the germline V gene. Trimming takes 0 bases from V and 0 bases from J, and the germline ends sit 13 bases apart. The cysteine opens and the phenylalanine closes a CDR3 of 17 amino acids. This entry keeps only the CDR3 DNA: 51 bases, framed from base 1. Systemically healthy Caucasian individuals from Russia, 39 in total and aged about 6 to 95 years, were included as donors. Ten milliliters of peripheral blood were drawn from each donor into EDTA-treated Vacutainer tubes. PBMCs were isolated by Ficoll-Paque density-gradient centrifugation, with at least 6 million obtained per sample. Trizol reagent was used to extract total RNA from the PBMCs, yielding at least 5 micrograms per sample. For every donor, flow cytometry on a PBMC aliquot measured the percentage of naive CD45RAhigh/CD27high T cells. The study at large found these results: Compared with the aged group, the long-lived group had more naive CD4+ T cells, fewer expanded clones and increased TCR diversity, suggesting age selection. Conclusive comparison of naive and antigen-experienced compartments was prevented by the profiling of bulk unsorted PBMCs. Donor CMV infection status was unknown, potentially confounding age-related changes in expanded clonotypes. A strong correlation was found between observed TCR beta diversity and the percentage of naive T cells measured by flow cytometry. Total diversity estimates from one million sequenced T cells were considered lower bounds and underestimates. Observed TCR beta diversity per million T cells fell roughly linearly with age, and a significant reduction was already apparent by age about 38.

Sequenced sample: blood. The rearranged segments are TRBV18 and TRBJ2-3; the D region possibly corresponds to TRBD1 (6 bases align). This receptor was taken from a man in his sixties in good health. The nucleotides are TGTGCCAGCTCACCACCGAGGGGGAGTCCTAGCACAGATACGCAGTATTTT. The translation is CASSPPRGSPSTDTQYF.